This T cell receptor (beta chain) was recorded in a study of cytomegalovirus exposure and HLA in healthy donors. Study information: Among the roughly 370 genotyped donors, just over 80% were placed in the Caucasian-associated ancestry cluster. Whole-study findings and limits: Per a later analysis, HLA-associated TCR beta chains showed more clonal expansion than other, equally common TCR beta chains. In a later analysis, TCR beta V- and J-gene trimming was associated with a missense DCLRE1C variant. The likely explanation for a cluster of highly shared sequence variants was sequencing artifact.

The PCR used 60 Vbeta and 13 Jbeta primers. Sequencing used immunoSEQ multiplex PCR; TCRdb keeps in-frame clones, though not all of them. The data show approximately 210,000 clones, 80% to 85% seen once. V lost 6 bases to trimming and J lost 4 bases, with 18 bases between them. Per germline, CDR1 MNHEY and CDR2 SVGAGI. The CDR3 covers 15 residues. A word on this clone: The antigen is undetermined.

V gene TRBV6-5 combines with J gene TRBJ2-5; D is possibly TRBD1 (6 bases). This receptor was obtained from a middle-aged woman in good health and CMV-seronegative. Input material: PBMCs. This CDR3 reads CASSTGQVPLETQYF. DNA of the CDR3: TGTGCCAGCAGCACAGGGCAAGTGCCTTTAGAGACCCAGTACTTC.